These 24 T cell receptor beta chains were all obtained from the same sample, sequenced in a study of blood T cell repertoires in COVID-19. Method: immunoSEQ multiplex PCR; TCRdb's copy keeps in-frame clones and lacks some. Of some 120,000 clones listed, 70% to 90% are singletons. Sequencing input: peripheral blood. The receptors shown here come from a man aged 25-45 years with acute or convalescent COVID-19.

The chain employs TRBV7-2 and TRBJ1-5; maybe TRBD1 (6 bases). The CDR3 sequence is 14 residues long. Trimming removed 5 bases at V and 4 bases at J, with 12 bases between. Germline-derived CDR1 and CDR2 are SGHTA and FQGNSA. The CDR3 loop is CASSPGGANQPQHF. CDR3 DNA sequence: TGTGCCAGCAGCCCCGGGGGGGCTAATCAGCCCCAGCATTTT.

The chain recombines TRBV13 with TRBJ1-3; the D is unclear. This CDR3 has 16 amino acids. The germline V gene has CDR1 PRHDT and CDR2 FYEKMQ (reference sequence). Trimming took off 4 bases at V and 4 bases at J, with 17 bases between the two ends. CDR3 residues: CASSSHVGVGGNTIYF. CDR3 nucleotide sequence: TGTGCCAGCAGCTCCCACGTCGGGGTGGGAGGAAACACCATATATTTT.

The gene calls are TRBV29-1 and TRBJ2-1, with TRBD1 matching 7 bases. CDR3 length equals 12 residues. Germline V gene sequence: CDR1 SQVTM, CDR2 ANQGSEA. With V trimmed by 5 bases and J by 8 bases, 6 bases remained unmatched. This CDR3 reads CSVNDRDHEQFF. The CDR3 bases are TGCAGCGTTAATGACAGGGACCATGAGCAGTTCTTC.

This chain uses TRBV30 with TRBJ2-1, with TRBD1 as a possible D gene (5 bases). The CDR3 is made up of 15 amino acids. V lost 0 bases and J lost 7, with 16 bases in between. Germline V gives CDR1 GTSNPN, CDR2 SVGIG (reference sequence). CDR3 DNA sequence: TGTGCCTGGAGTGTACTCGGACAAAAAAAGAATGAGCAGTTCTTC. This encodes CAWSVLGQKKNEQFF.

This chain links TRBV6-5 with TRBJ1-1; perhaps TRBD1 as D (6 bases). Per the germline V gene, CDR1 is MNHEY and CDR2 is SVGAGI. V lost 6 bases and J lost 4, with 18 bases in between. This CDR3 has 15 amino acids. This CDR3 reads CASRARPTGATEAFF. In DNA form, the CDR3 reads TGTGCCAGCAGGGCCCGACCGACAGGAGCCACTGAAGCTTTCTTT.

The chain recombines TRBV7-3 with TRBJ2-5; the D gene is possibly TRBD1 (5 bases). CDR1 and CDR2 from the germline V gene are SGHTA and FQGTGA. Trimming took off 2 bases at V and 0 bases at J, with 7 bases between the two ends. This CDR3 has 14 residues. In DNA, the CDR3 is TGTGCCAGCAGCTTAGCAGGGAACCAAGAGACCCAGTACTTC. Translation gives CASSLAGNQETQYF.

Concerning this clone itself: Since a much larger clone is just one base distant, this may be a read error. The chain has TRBV27 and TRBJ2-1; D unclear. V dropped 5 bases and J dropped 0 bases, with 5 bases sitting between them. CDR3 size: 13 residues. Germline V CDR1 and CDR2: MNHEY, SMNVEV (reference sequence). The CDR3 nucleotides are TGTGCCAGCAGTCGCGGCTCCTACAATGAGCAGTTCTTC. Translation gives CASSRGSYNEQFF.

V and J are TRBV5-8 and TRBJ2-3; perhaps TRBD1 as D (5 bases). With 0 bases removed from V and 4 bases from J, the gap between germline ends came to 9 bases. CDR1 SGHTS and CDR2 YDEGEE come from the germline V gene. CDR3 size: 14 residues. The CDR3 loop reads CASSLGQGSDTQYF. The CDR3 DNA reads as TGTGCCAGCAGCTTGGGGCAGGGATCAGATACGCAGTATTTT.

This sequence joins TRBV7-3 and TRBJ1-1; D might be TRBD1 (5 bases). The CDR3 contains 14 residues. Germline CDR1 is SGHTA and CDR2 is FQGTGA. Trimming shortened V by 7 bases and J by 7 bases, and 19 bases separated the two germline ends. CDR3 nucleotides: TGTGCCAGCACCCCAAACGGGGGTCTGGATGAAGCTTTCTTT. It translates to CASTPNGGLDEAFF.

The chain couples TRBV5-4 to TRBJ2-3; tentative D call: TRBD1 (6 bases). Trimming took off 4 bases at V and 0 bases at J, with 15 bases between the two ends. Germline CDR1 reads SGHNT; CDR2 reads YYREEE (reference sequence). This CDR3 has 16 amino acids. CDR3 DNA sequence: TGTGCCAGCAGCCCTCAGGGGCTACTAAGCACAGATACGCAGTATTTT. Amino acid sequence: CASSPQGLLSTDTQYF.

The table lists this clone with a few counts. The V and J genes are TRBV6-5 and TRBJ1-2; D is unresolved. Germline CDR1 is MNHEY and CDR2 is SVGAGI. V lost 2 bases, J lost 7 bases, and 17 bases lay in between. The CDR3 covers 15 residues. The CDR3: CASSYRSGGWLGYTF. The CDR3 DNA is TGTGCCAGCAGTTACCGCTCGGGAGGTTGGCTTGGCTACACCTTC.

The chain recombines TRBV10-3 with TRBJ2-1; 7 bases match TRBD1. V was clipped by 10 bases and J by 9 bases; unmatched bases: 18. Per the germline V gene, CDR1 is ENHRY and CDR2 is SYGVKD. The CDR3 is made up of 15 amino acids. This chain's CDR3 is CATGTIQGPEGEQFF. The CDR3 DNA reads TGTGCCACCGGGACCATACAGGGGCCCGAAGGTGAGCAGTTCTTC.

The rearrangement uses TRBV20-1 and TRBJ2-7; 10 nucleotides line up with TRBD2. The CDR3 covers 11 residues. Germline assignment: CDR1 DFQATT and CDR2 SNEGSKA (reference sequence). V lost 6 bases, J lost 9 bases, and 5 bases stayed unmatched. In nucleotides, the CDR3 is TGCAGTGCCCGGACTAGCGGCGGGCAGTACTTC. Translation: CSARTSGGQYF.

V and J are TRBV4-1 and TRBJ1-4; D possibly corresponds to TRBD1 (5 bases). Per the germline V gene, CDR1 is MGHRA and CDR2 is YSYEKL. The CDR3 consists of 15 residues. Trimming shortened V by 0 bases and J by 7 bases, and 12 bases separated the two germline ends. The CDR3 DNA follows: TGCGCCAGCAGCCAAGACGGGGGGAGTTTTGAAAAACTGTTTTTT. It specifies CASSQDGGSFEKLFF.

The chain is built from TRBV30 and TRBJ1-2; no reliable D call. CDR3 size: 13 residues. CDR1 GTSNPN and CDR2 SVGIG come from the germline V gene (reference sequence). Trimming removed 0 bases at V and 10 bases at J, with 15 bases between. The CDR3 nucleotides read TGTGCCTGGAGTGTACCCCCTGGTCGAGTCTACACCTTC. The encoded protein is CAWSVPPGRVYTF.

CDR3 sequence reads: CASSRRAGGADTQYF. For the CDR3, the DNA is TGTGCCAGCAGCCGGCGCGCGGGAGGGGCAGATACGCAGTATTTT. This chain uses TRBV5-4 with TRBJ2-3, with 9 positions matching TRBD2. Germline trimming cut 4 bases from V and 4 bases from J; bases unmatched to any gene: 7. Germline CDR1 is SGHNT and CDR2 is YYREEE (reference sequence). The CDR3 runs 15 residues.

In this sample, this clone turned up once. The CDR3: CASSRQTGVGETQYF. The CDR3 DNA is TGTGCCAGCAGCCGGCAGACAGGGGTCGGAGAGACCCAGTACTTC. The V call is TRBV3-1 (or the pseudogene TRBV3-2), the J call TRBJ2-5; 8 bases match TRBD1. V shed 4 bases and J 4 bases; nucleotides not matched to a gene: 8. CDR3 length: 15 amino acids. CDR1 and CDR2 (germline): LGHDT, YNNKEL (reference sequence).

This rearrangement joins TRBV6-2 or TRBV6-3 to TRBJ2-6, with TRBD2 identical over 7 bases. The germline gives CDR1 MNHEY, CDR2 SVGEGT. This CDR3 comprises 16 residues. V lost 6 bases to trimming and J lost 0 bases; unmatched junction nucleotides: 5. CDR3 nucleotide sequence: TGTGCCAGCAGCCCTAGCGGCCTCTCTGGGGCCAACGTCCTGACTTTC. This codes for CASSPSGLSGANVLTF.

This clone was seen more than once but under ten times. The chain recombines TRBV6-1 with TRBJ1-2; 8 nucleotides match TRBD1. After removal of 2 bases from V and 0 bases from J, the junction contained 5 bases not matched to a gene. The germline CDR1 and CDR2 sequences are MNHNS and SASEGT. CDR3 length: 16 amino acids. Here the CDR3 reads CASSELGDRTNYGYTF. The DNA of the CDR3 is TGTGCCAGCAGTGAATTGGGGGACAGGACTAACTATGGCTACACCTTC.

The chain combines TRBV5-1 with TRBJ2-4, with 8 nucleotides matching TRBD2. CDR3 length: 16 amino acids. The V gene's germline CDR1 is SGHRS and CDR2 YFSETQ. The junction had 7 bases not matched to a gene; V was cut back by 4 bases and J by 1 base. CDR3 DNA sequence: TGCGCCAGCAGCGCAACACTAGCGGTTGCCAAAAACATTCAGTACTTC. It yields the protein CASSATLAVAKNIQYF. The full variable domain, with the rest looked up from reference TRBV5-1 and TRBJ2-4, is KAGVTQTPRYLIKTRGQQVTLSCSPISGHRSVSWYQQTPGQGLQFLFEYFSETQRNKGNFPGRFSGRQFSNSRSEMNVSTLELGDSALYLCASSATLAVAKNIQYFGAGTRLSVL.

The V call is TRBV12-3 or TRBV12-4, the J call TRBJ2-7; TRBD1 agrees at 8 bases. The CDR3 length is 13 residues. J lost 7 bases, V lost 5 bases, and 7 bases had no gene match. The CDR3 coding sequence is TGTGCCAGCAGTCCTCAGGGGGCAGGAGAGCAGTACTTC. Protein product: CASSPQGAGEQYF.

The chain uses TRBV27 and TRBJ1-6, with 9 bases identical to TRBD1. V lost 6 bases and J lost 11; bases outside the gene matches: 8. This CDR3 is built from 14 residues. Germline CDR1 reads MNHEY; CDR2 reads SMNVEV (reference sequence). In DNA form, the CDR3 reads TGTGCCAGCAGACCCCCGGGACAGGGTGCACCCCTCCACTTT. It encodes CASRPPGQGAPLHF.

This chain uses TRBV7-9 with TRBJ1-2; D remains unclear. The CDR3 runs to 14 residues. From germline, CDR1 is SEHNR and CDR2 FQNEAQ (reference sequence). Trimming removed 5 bases at V and 1 base at J, with 11 bases between. The CDR3 nucleotides are TGTGCCAGCAGCCCTCCGAGCGGTAACTATGGCTACACCTTC. Protein product: CASSPPSGNYGYTF.

This chain uses TRBV3-1 (or the pseudogene TRBV3-2) with TRBJ2-2; 14 bases fit TRBD2. Germline loops: CDR1 LGHDT, CDR2 YNNKEL (reference sequence). The CDR3 is made up of 15 amino acids. With 4 bases clipped from V and 6 bases from J, the junction kept 1 base outside the gene matches. The CDR3 bases are TGTGCCAGCAGCCCGGGACTAGCGGGAGCCGGGGAGCTGTTTTTT. Translated, it gives CASSPGLAGAGELFF.